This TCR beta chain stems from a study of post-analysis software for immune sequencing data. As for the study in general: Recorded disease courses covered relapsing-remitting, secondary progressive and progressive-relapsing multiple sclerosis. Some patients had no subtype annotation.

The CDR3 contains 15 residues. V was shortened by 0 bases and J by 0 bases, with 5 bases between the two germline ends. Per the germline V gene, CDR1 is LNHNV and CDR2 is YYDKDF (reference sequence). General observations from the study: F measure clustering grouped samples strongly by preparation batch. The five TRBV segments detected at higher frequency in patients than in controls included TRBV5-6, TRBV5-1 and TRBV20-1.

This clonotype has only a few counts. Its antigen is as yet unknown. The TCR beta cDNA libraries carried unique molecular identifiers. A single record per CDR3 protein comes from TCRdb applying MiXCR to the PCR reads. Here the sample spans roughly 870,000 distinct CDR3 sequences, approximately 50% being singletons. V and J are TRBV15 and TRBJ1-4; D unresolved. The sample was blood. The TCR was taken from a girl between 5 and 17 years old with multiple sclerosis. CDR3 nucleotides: TGTGCCACCAGCAGAGATCGGGCAACTAATGAAAAACTGTTTTTT. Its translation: CATSRDRATNEKLFF.